The clone carrying this T cell receptor beta chain has just a few counts. The antigen is unknown. This entry is derived from a study of post-analysis software for immune sequencing data. Looking at the study overall: The cohort encompassed relapsing-remitting, secondary progressive and progressive-relapsing multiple sclerosis disease courses. Study conclusions and caveats: Five TRBV segments, TRBV5-6, TRBV5-1 and TRBV20-1 among them, were found more frequent in patients than controls.

This CDR3 contains 13 residues. Germline V gives CDR1 SEHNR, CDR2 FQNEAQ (reference sequence). The ends were cut back, 4 bases at V and 3 bases at J, with 10 bases in the middle. Unique molecular identifiers were present in the TCR beta cDNA libraries. From the PCR reads, TCRdb called clonotypes with MiXCR, one entry per CDR3 protein. The sample lists 350,000 to 500,000 distinct CDR3 sequences; about 39% were seen once. This clonotype originated in a girl aged 2 to 10 with multiple sclerosis. This chain joins TRBV7-9 and TRBJ2-7; D possibly matches TRBD1 or TRBD2 (5 bases each). The sequencing input was blood. CDR3 residues: CASSWGDYYEQYF. CDR3 bases: TGTGCCAGCAGCTGGGGCGACTACTACGAGCAGTACTTC.